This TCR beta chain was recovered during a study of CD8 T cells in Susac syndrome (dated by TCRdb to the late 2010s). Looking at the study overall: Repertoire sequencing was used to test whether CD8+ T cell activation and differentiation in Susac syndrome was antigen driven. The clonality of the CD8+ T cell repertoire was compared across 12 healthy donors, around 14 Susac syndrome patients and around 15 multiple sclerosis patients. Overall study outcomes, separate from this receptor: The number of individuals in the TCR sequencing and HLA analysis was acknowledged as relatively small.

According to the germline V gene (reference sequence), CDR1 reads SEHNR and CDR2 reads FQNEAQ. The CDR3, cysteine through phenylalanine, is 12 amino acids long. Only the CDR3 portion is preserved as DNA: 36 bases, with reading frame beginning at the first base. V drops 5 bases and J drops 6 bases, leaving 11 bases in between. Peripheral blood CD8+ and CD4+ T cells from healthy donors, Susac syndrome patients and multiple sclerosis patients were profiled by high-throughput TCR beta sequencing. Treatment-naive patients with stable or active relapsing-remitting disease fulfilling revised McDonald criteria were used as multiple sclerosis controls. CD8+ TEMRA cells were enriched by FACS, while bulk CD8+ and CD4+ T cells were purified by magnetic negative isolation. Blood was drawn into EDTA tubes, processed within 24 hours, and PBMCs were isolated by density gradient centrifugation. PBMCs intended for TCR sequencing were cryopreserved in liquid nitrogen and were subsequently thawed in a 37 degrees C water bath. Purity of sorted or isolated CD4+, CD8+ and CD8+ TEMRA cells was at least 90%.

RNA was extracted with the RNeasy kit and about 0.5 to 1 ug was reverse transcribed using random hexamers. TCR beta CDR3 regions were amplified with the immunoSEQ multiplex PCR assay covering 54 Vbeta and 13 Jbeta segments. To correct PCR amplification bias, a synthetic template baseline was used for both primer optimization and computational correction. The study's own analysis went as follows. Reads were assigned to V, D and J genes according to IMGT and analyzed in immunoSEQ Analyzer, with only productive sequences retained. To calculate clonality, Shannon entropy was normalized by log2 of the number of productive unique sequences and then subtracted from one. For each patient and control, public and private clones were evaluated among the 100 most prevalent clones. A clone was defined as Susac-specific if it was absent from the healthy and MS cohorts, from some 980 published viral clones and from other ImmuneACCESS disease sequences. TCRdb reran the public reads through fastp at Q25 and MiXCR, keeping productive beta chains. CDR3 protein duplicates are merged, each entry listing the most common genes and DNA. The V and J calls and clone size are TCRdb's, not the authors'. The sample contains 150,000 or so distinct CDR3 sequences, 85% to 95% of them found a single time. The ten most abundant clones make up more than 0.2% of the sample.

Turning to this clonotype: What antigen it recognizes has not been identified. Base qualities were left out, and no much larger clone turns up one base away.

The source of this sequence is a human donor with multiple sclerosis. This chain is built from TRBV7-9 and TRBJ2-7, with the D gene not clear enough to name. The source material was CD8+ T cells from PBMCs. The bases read TGTGCCAGCAGCGGGCGGAGAGGCGAGCAGTACTTC. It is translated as CASSGRRGEQYF.